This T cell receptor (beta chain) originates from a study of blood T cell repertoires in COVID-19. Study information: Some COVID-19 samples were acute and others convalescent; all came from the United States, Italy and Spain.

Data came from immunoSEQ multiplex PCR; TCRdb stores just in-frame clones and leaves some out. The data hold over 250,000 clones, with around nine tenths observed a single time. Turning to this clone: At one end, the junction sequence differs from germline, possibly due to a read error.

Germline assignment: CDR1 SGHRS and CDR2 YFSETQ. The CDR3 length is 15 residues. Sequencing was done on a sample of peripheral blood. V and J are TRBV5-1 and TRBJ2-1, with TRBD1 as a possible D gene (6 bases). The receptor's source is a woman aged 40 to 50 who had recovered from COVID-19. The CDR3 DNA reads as TGCGCCAGCAGCTTGGGGGGGCTTCCCCACAATGAACAGTTCTTC. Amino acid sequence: CASSLGGLPHNEQFF.